A single sample gave rise to the 22 T cell receptor beta chains below, sequenced in a study of CD8 T cells in Susac syndrome. RNA amounts of about 0.5 to 1 ug underwent reverse transcription with random hexamers. TCRdb fed the immunoSEQ multiplex PCR reads into MiXCR, producing one record per CDR3 protein. This table holds around 270,000 distinct CDR3 sequences, roughly 90% found once. Sequencing was done on a sample of CD8+ T cells from PBMCs. The receptor set was obtained from a human donor with multiple sclerosis.

V usage is TRBV15 and J usage is TRBJ2-1; D is uncertain. This CDR3 is 13 amino acids long. V was trimmed by 0 bases and J by 15 bases, leaving 15 bases between them. The germline gives CDR1 LNHNV, CDR2 YYDKDF (reference sequence). CDR3 protein: CATSRDLGRWPFF. DNA for the CDR3: TGTGCCACCAGCAGAGATCTCGGTAGGTGGCCGTTCTTC.

The chain couples TRBV9 to TRBJ2-1, with 10 bases that match TRBD2. Trimming took 4 bases from V and 5 from J; bases not matched to a gene: 6. The CDR3 is made up of 15 amino acids. The germline gives CDR1 SGDLS, CDR2 YYNGEE. The CDR3 DNA sequence: TGTGCCAGCAGCCCAGGACTAGCGGAGGACAATGAGCAGTTCTTC. As protein: CASSPGLAEDNEQFF.

A note on this clonotype: The germline gene is not matched at one end of the junction; a read error may be the cause. V and J are TRBV29-1 and TRBJ1-1, with D hard to call. Germline CDR1 reads SQVTM; CDR2 reads ANQGSEA. The CDR3 has 14 residues. This CDR3 is CSVEDRGQNTEPFF. The DNA for the CDR3 is TGCAGCGTTGAAGATCGAGGGCAGAACACTGAACCTTTCTTT. Looking up the rest from reference TRBV29-1 and TRBJ1-1 gives the full variable domain: SAVISQKPSRDICQRGTSLTIQCQVDSQVTMMFWYRQQPGQSLTLIATANQGSEATYESGFVIDKFPISRPNLTFSTLTVSNMSPEDSSIYLCSVEDRGQNTEPFFGQGTRLTVV.

The rearrangement joins TRBV27 to TRBJ2-3; D call uncertain. Germline CDR1 is MNHEY and CDR2 is SMNVEV (reference sequence). The CDR3 spans 11 residues. Trimming left V 5 bases short and J 6 bases short, with 6 bases between. The CDR3, as DNA: TGTGCCAGCAGTACATGGGATACGCAGTATTTT. It is translated as CASSTWDTQYF.

The gene calls are TRBV9 and TRBJ2-2; unclear D gene. The CDR3 runs 13 residues. V was trimmed by 6 bases and J by 2 bases, leaving 8 bases between them. The germline V gene has CDR1 SGDLS and CDR2 YYNGEE. CDR3 in amino acids: CASTSINTGELFF. CDR3 nucleotide sequence: TGTGCCAGCACCTCGATAAACACCGGGGAGCTGTTTTTT.

This rearrangement joins TRBV9 to TRBJ1-3; no definite D call. Per the germline V gene, CDR1 is SGDLS and CDR2 is YYNGEE. CDR3 length equals 13 residues. V lost 6 bases, J lost 2 bases, and 9 bases lay in between. CDR3: CASNEGTGNTIYF. As DNA, the CDR3 is TGTGCCAGCAATGAGGGAACTGGAAACACCATATATTTT.

The CDR3 DNA reads as TGTAGCGGCTGGACAGACCTTCGGGACGAGCAGTACTTC. This translates into CSGWTDLRDEQYF. The chain links TRBV30 to TRBJ2-7, with D tentatively TRBD1 (6 bases). This CDR3 is built from 13 residues. From germline, CDR1 is GTSNPN and CDR2 SVGIG (reference sequence).

The rearrangement joins TRBV12-3 or TRBV12-4 to TRBJ2-7; maybe TRBD2 (6 bases). This CDR3 has 19 residues. Trimming took off 3 bases at V and 0 bases at J, with 24 bases between the two ends. In DNA, the CDR3 is TGTGCCAGCAGTTTCGGGGGACCTACGAACCCCTACCCCTCCTACGAGCAGTACTTC. It codes for CASSFGGPTNPYPSYEQYF.

V usage is TRBV29-1 and J usage is TRBJ1-2, with a weak D call TRBD1 (5 bases). The CDR3 extends over 11 amino acids. Germline loops: CDR1 SQVTM, CDR2 ANQGSEA. The CDR3 reads CGLQGNYGYTF. Here the CDR3 DNA reads TGCGGTCTGCAGGGAAACTATGGCTACACCTTC.

The CDR3 spells CASSPAGLEQYF. The CDR3 DNA sequence: TGTGCCAGCAGCCCAGCAGGGCTCGAGCAGTACTTC. V is TRBV7-9 and J is TRBJ2-7, with a tentative D call TRBD1 (5 bases). Germline-derived CDR1 and CDR2 are SEHNR and FQNEAQ (reference sequence). V was shortened by 5 bases and J by 6 bases, with 11 bases between the two germline ends. The CDR3 extends over 12 amino acids.

V gene TRBV5-1 combines with J gene TRBJ2-7; TRBD2 aligns across 7 bases. Germline assignment: CDR1 SGHRS and CDR2 YFSETQ. The trim removed 0 bases at V and 4 bases at J, leaving 7 bases unmatched. CDR3 size: 15 residues. The CDR3 reads CASSLEGAGSYEQYF. CDR3 in DNA: TGCGCCAGCAGCTTGGAAGGAGCGGGGTCATACGAGCAGTACTTC.

V gene TRBV4-3 combines with J gene TRBJ1-4; 11 bases match TRBD1. V lost 5 bases and J lost 8; bases outside the gene matches: 10. This CDR3 has 16 amino acids. Germline loops: CDR1 LGHNA, CDR2 YSLEER. The CDR3 loop reads CASSERPGQGAEKLFF. The CDR3 DNA sequence: TGCGCCAGCAGCGAAAGACCAGGACAGGGGGCGGAAAAACTGTTTTTT.

This clonotype was counted once. This chain connects TRBV12-3 or TRBV12-4 to TRBJ2-7, with D possibly TRBD2 on 6 matching bases. The CDR3 consists of 18 residues. V lost 2 bases and J 0 bases, leaving 20 bases between the germline ends. CDR3 sequence reads: CASSLSSFSGFSSYEQYF. CDR3 bases: TGTGCCAGCAGTTTATCTAGCTTTAGCGGATTTAGCTCCTACGAGCAGTACTTC.

The chain joins TRBV4-3 to TRBJ1-5, with D unclear. Germline V gives CDR1 LGHNA, CDR2 YSLEER. This CDR3 region has 16 residues. V lost 0 bases, J lost 5 bases, and 14 bases lay in between. This CDR3 is CASSQDWESAYQPQHF. CDR3 DNA sequence: TGCGCCAGCAGCCAAGATTGGGAGAGCGCGTATCAGCCCCAGCATTTT.

The chain links TRBV27 to TRBJ2-3; D ambiguous. The CDR3 has 11 amino acids. The germline gives CDR1 MNHEY, CDR2 SMNVEV (reference sequence). CDR3 sequence (DNA): TGTGCGACGATCGGCACAGATACGCAGTATTTT. This gives the protein CATIGTDTQYF.

The chain couples TRBV2 to TRBJ1-5; unclear D gene. The length of the CDR3 is 14 residues. Trimming removed 4 bases from V and 2 bases from J, with 9 bases in between. CDR1 is SNHLY, CDR2 FYNNEI, per germline. In DNA form, the CDR3 reads TGTGCCAGCAGTGGCGGGCAGGGCAATCAGCCCCAGCATTTT. Amino acids: CASSGGQGNQPQHF.

This chain joins TRBV14 and TRBJ1-2; the match to TRBD1 covers 10 bases. This CDR3 spans 16 amino acids. Germline V gene data show CDR1 as SGHDN and CDR2 as FVKESK. V lost 4 bases, J lost 2 bases, and 7 bases stayed unmatched. The CDR3 protein is CASSPWTGGTNYGYTF. The DNA of the CDR3 is TGTGCCAGCAGCCCATGGACAGGGGGAACCAACTATGGCTACACCTTC.

The chain links TRBV18 to TRBJ2-7; the match to TRBD1 covers 9 bases. This CDR3 contains 15 residues. Germline V CDR1 and CDR2: KGHSH, LQKENI. V was pared by 1 base and J by 4 bases, with 5 bases of the junction left unmatched. In nucleotides, the CDR3 is TGTGCCAGCTCACCACGTTGGACAGGGGCGTACGAGCAGTACTTC. Translated: CASSPRWTGAYEQYF.

The chain combines TRBV4-2 with TRBJ2-7; tentative D call: TRBD1 (6 bases). Deletions cut 3 bases from V and 2 bases from J, with 14 bases between. Germline values: CDR1 LGHNA, CDR2 YNFKEQ. The CDR3 consists of 15 residues. The CDR3 sequence is CASSQTPGAAYEQYF. Written as DNA, the CDR3 is TGTGCCAGCAGCCAGACTCCAGGGGCTGCCTACGAGCAGTACTTC.

The rearrangement uses TRBV19 and TRBJ2-1; 10 positions match TRBD2. With 5 bases clipped from V and 3 bases from J, the junction kept 7 bases outside the gene matches. Germline CDR1 is LNHDA and CDR2 is SQIVND (reference sequence). There are 16 residues in the CDR3. The CDR3 DNA is TGTGCCAGTAGTCTCCGGACTAGCGGCTACTACAATGAGCAGTTCTTC. Translation: CASSLRTSGYYNEQFF.

This chain links TRBV12-3 or TRBV12-4 with TRBJ1-2; tentative D call: TRBD1 (6 bases). V dropped 8 bases and J dropped 7 bases, with 20 bases sitting between them. This CDR3 has 14 amino acids. CDR3 coding DNA: TGTGCCAGCGGGGTCCCCGGGGGGGGCTTTGGCTACACCTTC. The encoded protein is CASGVPGGGFGYTF.

V gene TRBV7-9 combines with J gene TRBJ1-4, with a possible D match to TRBD1 (5 bases). CDR3 length equals 14 residues. CDR1 and CDR2 from the germline V gene are SEHNR and FQNEAQ (reference sequence). The V and J ends lost 1 base and 6 bases respectively, with 9 bases between them. The CDR3 nucleotides are TGTGCCAGCAGCTTAGTGGCGGGGCATGAAAAACTGTTTTTT. Encoded protein: CASSLVAGHEKLFF.